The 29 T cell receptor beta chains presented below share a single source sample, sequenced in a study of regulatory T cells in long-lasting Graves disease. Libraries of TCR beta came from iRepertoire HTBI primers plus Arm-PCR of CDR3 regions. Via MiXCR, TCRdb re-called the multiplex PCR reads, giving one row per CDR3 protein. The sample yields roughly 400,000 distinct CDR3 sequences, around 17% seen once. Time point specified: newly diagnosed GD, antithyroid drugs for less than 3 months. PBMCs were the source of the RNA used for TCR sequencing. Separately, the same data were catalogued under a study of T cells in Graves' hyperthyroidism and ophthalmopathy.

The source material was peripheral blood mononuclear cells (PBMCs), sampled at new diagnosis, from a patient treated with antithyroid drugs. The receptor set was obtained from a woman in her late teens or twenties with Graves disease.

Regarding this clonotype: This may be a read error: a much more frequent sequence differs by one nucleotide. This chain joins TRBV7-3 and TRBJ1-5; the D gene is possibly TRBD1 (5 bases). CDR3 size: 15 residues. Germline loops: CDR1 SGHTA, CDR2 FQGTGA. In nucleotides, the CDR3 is TGTGCCAGCAGCCCGGGGGGGGACGGACATCAGCCCCATCATTTT. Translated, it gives CASSPGGDGHQPHHF.

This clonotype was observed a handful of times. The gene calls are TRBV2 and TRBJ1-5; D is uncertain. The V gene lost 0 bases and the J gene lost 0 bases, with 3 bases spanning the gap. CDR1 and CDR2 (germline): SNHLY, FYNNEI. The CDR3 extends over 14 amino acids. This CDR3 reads CASSEAYSNQPQHF. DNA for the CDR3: TGTGCCAGCAGTGAAGCCTATAGCAATCAGCCCCAGCATTTT.

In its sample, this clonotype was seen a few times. CDR3 loop: CASSLRVVGNTEAFF. DNA of the CDR3: TGTGCCAGCAGTTTAAGGGTAGTTGGGAACACTGAAGCTTTCTTT. J is TRBJ1-1 and V is TRBV12-3 or TRBV12-4; D gene unclear. V dropped 2 bases and J dropped 1 base, with 11 bases sitting between them. This CDR3 contains 15 residues.

CDR3 sequence (DNA): TGTGCCAGCAGTTTATCCCAGACGCAAAATGAGCAGTTCTTC. It yields the protein CASSLSQTQNEQFF. The V call is TRBV28, the J call TRBJ2-1, with D unresolved. V was clipped by 1 base and J by 7 bases, with 11 bases between them. The CDR3 has 14 amino acids. The germline CDR1 and CDR2 sequences are MDHEN and SYDVKM.

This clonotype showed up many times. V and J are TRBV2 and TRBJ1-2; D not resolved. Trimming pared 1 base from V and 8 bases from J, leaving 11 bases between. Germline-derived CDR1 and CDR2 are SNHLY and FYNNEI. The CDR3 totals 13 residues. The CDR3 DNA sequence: TGTGCCAGCAGTGAAGTGGGGAAGGAAGGCTACACCTTC. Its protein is CASSEVGKEGYTF. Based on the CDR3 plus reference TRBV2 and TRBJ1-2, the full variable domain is EPEVTQTPSHQVTQMGQEVILRCVPISNHLYFYWYRQILGQKVEFLVSFYNNEISEKSEIFDDQFSVERPDGSNFTLKIRSTKLEDSAMYFCASSEVGKEGYTFGSGTRLTVV.

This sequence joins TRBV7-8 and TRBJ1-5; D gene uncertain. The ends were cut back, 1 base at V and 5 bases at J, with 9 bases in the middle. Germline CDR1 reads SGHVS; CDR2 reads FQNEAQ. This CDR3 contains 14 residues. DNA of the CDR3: TGTGCCAGCAGCTTAGGGAGCCGGGATCAGCCCCAGCATTTT. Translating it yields CASSLGSRDQPQHF.

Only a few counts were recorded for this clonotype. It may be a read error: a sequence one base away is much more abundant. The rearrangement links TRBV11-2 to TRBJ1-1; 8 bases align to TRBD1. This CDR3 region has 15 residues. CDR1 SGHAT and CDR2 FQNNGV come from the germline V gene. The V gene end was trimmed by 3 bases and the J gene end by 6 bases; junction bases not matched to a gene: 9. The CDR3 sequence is CASSFPRGRGAEAFF. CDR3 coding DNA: TGTGCCAGCAGCTTCCCCAGGGGGCGGGGAGCTGAAGCTTTCTTT.

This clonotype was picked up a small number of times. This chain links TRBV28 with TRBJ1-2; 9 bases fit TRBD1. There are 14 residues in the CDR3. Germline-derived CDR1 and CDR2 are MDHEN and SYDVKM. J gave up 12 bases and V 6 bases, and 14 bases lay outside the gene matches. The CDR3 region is CASSQIGQGTANTF. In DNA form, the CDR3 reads TGTGCCAGCAGCCAGATTGGACAGGGGACCGCAAACACCTTC.

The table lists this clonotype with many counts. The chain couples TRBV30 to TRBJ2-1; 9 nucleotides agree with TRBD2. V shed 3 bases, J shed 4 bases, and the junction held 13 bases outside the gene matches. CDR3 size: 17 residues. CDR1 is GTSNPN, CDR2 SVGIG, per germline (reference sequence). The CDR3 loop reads CAWRPSGREGPYNEQFF. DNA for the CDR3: TGTGCCTGGAGACCATCCGGGCGGGAGGGCCCTTACAATGAGCAGTTCTTC.

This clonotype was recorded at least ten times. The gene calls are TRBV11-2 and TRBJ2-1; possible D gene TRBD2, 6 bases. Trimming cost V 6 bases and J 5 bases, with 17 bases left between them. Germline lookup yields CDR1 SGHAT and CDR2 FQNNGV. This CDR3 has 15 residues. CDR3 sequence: CASRRVAGSNNEQFF. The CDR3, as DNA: TGTGCCAGCAGAAGAGTTGCGGGATCAAACAATGAGCAGTTCTTC.

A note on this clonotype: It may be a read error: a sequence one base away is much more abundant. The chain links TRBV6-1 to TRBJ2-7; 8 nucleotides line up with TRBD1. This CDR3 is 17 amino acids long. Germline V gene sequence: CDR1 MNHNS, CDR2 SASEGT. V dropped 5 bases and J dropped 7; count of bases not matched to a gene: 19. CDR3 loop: CASSTRQGPYSYNEQYF. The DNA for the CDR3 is TGTGCCAGCAGTACTAGACAGGGGCCCTACTCCTACAATGAGCAGTACTTC.

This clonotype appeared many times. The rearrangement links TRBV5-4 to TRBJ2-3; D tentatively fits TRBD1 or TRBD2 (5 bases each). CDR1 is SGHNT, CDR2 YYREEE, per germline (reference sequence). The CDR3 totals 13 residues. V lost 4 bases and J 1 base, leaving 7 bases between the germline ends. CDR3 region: CASSRGGTDTQYF. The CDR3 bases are TGTGCCAGCAGCAGGGGAGGCACAGATACGCAGTATTTT.

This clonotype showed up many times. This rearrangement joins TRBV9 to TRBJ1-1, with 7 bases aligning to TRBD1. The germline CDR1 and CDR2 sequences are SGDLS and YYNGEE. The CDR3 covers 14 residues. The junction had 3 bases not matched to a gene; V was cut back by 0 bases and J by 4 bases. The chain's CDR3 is CASSVDHRGTEAFF. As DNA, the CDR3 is TGTGCCAGCAGCGTAGACCACAGGGGCACTGAAGCTTTCTTT.

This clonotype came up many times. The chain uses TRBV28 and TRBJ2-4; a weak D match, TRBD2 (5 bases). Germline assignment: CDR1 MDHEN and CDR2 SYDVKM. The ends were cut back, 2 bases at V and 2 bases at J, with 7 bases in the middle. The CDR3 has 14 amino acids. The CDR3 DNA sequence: TGTGCCAGCAGTTTAACGGGAACCAAAAACATTCAGTACTTC. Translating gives CASSLTGTKNIQYF.

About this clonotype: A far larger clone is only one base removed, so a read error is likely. The DNA of the CDR3 is TGTGCCAGCAGTAGGACAGCCAACTCTCTATTTGATGGGCAGTTCTTC. This encodes CASSRTANSLFDGQFF. The chain has TRBV6-1 and TRBJ2-1; weak D call: TRBD1 (6 bases). V was pared by 5 bases and J by 12 bases, with 26 bases between. Looked up from germline, CDR1 is MNHNS and CDR2 is SASEGT. CDR3 length: 16 residues.

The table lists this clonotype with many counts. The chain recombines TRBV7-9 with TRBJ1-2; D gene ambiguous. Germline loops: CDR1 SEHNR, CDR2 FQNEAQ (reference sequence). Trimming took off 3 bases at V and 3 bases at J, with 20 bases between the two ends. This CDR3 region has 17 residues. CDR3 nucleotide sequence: TGTGCCAGCAGCTTGTTGATTCAACCAAAGGACTACTATGGCTACACCTTC. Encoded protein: CASSLLIQPKDYYGYTF. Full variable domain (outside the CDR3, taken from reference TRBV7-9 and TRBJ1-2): DTGVSQNPRHKITKRGQNVTFRCDPISEHNRLYWYRQTLGQGPEFLTYFQNEAQLEKSRLLSDRFSAERPKGSFSTLEIQRTEQGDSAMYLCASSLLIQPKDYYGYTFGSGTRLTVV.

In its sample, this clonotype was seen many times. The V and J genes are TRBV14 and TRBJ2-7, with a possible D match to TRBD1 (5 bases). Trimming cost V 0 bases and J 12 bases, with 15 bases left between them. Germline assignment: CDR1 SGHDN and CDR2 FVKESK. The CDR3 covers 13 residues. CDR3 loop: CASSQDLRQQRYF. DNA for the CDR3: TGTGCCAGCAGCCAAGATCTTCGACAGCAGCGGTACTTC.

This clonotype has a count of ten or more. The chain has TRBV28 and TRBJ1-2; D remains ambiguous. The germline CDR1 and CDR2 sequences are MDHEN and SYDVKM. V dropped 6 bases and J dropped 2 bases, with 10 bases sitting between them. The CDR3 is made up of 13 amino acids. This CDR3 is CASSYTANYGYTF. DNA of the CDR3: TGTGCCAGCAGCTATACAGCCAACTATGGCTACACCTTC.

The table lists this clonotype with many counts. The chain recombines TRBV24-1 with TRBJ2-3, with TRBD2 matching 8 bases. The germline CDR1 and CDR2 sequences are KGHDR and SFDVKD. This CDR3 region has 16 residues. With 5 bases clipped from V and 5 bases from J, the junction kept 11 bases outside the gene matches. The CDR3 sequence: CATSGLSGGRRDTQYF. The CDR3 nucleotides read TGTGCCACCAGTGGGCTTTCGGGCGGGAGGCGAGATACGCAGTATTTT.

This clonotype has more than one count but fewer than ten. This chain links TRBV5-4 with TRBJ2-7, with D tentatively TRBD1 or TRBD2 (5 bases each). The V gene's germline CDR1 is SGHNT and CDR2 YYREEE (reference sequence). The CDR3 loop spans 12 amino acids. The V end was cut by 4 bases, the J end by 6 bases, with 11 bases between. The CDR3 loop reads CASSPYGAEQYF. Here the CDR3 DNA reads TGTGCCAGCAGCCCCTACGGGGCCGAGCAGTACTTC.

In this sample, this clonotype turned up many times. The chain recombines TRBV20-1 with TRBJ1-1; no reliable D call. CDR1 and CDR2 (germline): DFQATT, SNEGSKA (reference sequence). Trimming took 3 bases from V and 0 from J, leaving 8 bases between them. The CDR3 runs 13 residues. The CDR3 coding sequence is TGCAGTGCTAGCCGGGATTTGAACACTGAAGCTTTCTTT. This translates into CSASRDLNTEAFF.

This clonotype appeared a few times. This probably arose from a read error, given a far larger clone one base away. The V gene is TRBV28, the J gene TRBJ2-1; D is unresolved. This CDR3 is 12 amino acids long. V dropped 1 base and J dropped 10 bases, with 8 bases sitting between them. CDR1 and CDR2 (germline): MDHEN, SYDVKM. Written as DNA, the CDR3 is TGTGCCAGCAGTTTATCGGGCTACGAGCAGTTCTTC. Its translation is CASSLSGYEQFF.

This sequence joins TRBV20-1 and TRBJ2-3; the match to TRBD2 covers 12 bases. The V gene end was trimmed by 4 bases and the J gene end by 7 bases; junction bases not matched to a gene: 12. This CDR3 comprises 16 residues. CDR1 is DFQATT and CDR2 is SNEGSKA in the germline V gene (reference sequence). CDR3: CSAKNRLAGVKYTQYF. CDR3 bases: TGCAGTGCTAAGAATCGACTAGCGGGAGTCAAGTATACGCAGTATTTT.

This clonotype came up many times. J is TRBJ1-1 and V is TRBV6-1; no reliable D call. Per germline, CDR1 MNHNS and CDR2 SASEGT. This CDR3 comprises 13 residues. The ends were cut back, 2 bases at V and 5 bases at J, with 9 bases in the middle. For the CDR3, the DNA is TGTGCCAGCAGTGAAAGGGAGGGTACTGAAGCTTTCTTT. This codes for CASSEREGTEAFF.

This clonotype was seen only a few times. This CDR3 reads CASSDSSNRDTGELFF. CDR3 DNA: TGTGCCAGCAGTGACTCGAGTAACAGGGACACCGGGGAGCTGTTTTTT. This chain joins TRBV6-4 and TRBJ2-2; a possible D gene is TRBD1 (6 bases). Germline V gene sequence: CDR1 MRHNA, CDR2 SNTAGT. The CDR3 is made up of 16 amino acids. V lost 0 bases to trimming and J lost 3 bases, with 11 bases between them.

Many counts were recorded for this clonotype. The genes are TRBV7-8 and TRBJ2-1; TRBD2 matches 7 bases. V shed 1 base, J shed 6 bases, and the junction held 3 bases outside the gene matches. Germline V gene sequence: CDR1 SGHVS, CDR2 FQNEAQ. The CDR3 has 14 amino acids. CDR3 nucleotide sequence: TGTGCCAGCAGCTTAGGAGGGAGGGCCAATGAGCAGTTCTTC. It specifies CASSLGGRANEQFF.

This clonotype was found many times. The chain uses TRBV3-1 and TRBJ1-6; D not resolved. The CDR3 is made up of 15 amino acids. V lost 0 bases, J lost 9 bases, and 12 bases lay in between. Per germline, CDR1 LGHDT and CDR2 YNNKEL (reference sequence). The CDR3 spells CASSQDGMRGSPLHF. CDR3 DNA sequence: TGTGCCAGCAGCCAAGATGGGATGCGGGGTTCACCCCTCCACTTT.

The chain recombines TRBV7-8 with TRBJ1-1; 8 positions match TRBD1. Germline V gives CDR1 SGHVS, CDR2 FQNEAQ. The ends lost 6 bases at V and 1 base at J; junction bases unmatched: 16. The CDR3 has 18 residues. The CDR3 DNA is TGTGCCAGCAGTAGCCGGATCGGGACAGGATCCTGGAACACTGAAGCTTTCTTT. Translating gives CASSSRIGTGSWNTEAFF.

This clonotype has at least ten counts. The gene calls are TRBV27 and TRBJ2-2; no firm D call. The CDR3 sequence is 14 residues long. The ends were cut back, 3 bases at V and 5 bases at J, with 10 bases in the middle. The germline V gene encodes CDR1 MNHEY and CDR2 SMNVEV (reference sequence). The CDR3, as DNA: TGTGCCAGCAGTTTCACCGTCCTAACCGGGGAGCTGTTTTTT. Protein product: CASSFTVLTGELFF.